This T cell receptor beta chain was captured in a study of blood T cell repertoires in COVID-19. The overall study: The samples span acute and convalescent COVID-19 from the United States, Italy and Spain. PBMCs, B-cell-depleted T cells, or T cells were the source of the cDNA or gDNA that made up the material.

V gave up 4 bases and J gave up 4 bases, with 18 bases separating them. Per germline, CDR1 SGHTA and CDR2 FQGNSA. This CDR3 contains 16 residues. Data came from immunoSEQ multiplex PCR; TCRdb stores just in-frame clones and leaves some out. The data contain 350,000 to 450,000 clones, approximately 90% of them seen just once; the ten biggest clones take up about 0.83%. Participants' reported clinical history set cohort assignment. Before they entered the study, exposed participants had met a COVID-19 case within 2 weeks. Sequenced: PBMCs or T cells enriched from blood (not recorded which). The sequence was collected from a woman aged 35 to 49 who had been exposed to COVID-19. This sequence joins TRBV7-2 and TRBJ2-3, with D possibly TRBD2 on 5 matching bases. CDR3 bases: TGTGCCAGCAGCTCCCGGGTCCTGCGGGTCCCAGATACGCAGTATTTT. Encoded protein: CASSSRVLRVPDTQYF.